Sequencing of this T cell receptor beta chain was carried out in a study of Ad26.COV2.S vaccination and SARS-CoV-2 variants. Study in general: Intramuscular Ad26.COV2.S doses were given once or twice, 56 days apart. General observations from the study: It was found that vaccine and placebo recipients had similar non-spike TCR breadth. In TCR breadth and depth analyses, total T cell responses may have been underestimated.

The treatment here: approximately 18 received Ad26.COV2.S at low or high dose, single or two shots; several received placebo; per-sample allocation not given. Sampling occurred on day 63 after the first vaccine or placebo injection. In the vaccine, an Ad26 vector expressed the SARS-CoV-2 spike of the Wuhan strain. For this clone: The antigen remains unidentified.

The table came from immunoSEQ multiplex PCR; TCRdb's copy has only in-frame clones and leaves some out. The profile shows around 340,000 clones, around nine tenths of them singletons. The CDR3 is made up of 13 amino acids. V dropped 6 bases and J dropped 5 bases, with 13 bases sitting between them. CDR1 and CDR2 (germline): PRHDT, FYEKMQ (reference sequence). The sequence came from a person aged 18-60 years who received the Ad26.COV2.S COVID-19 vaccine or a placebo. The sample here was peripheral blood, taken in a trial of Ad26.COV2.S vaccine versus placebo. This chain links TRBV13 with TRBJ1-2; D not certain. DNA for the CDR3: TGTGCCAGCAGTGCCCGAAGGCCTTATGGCTACACCTTC. Its translation is CASSARRPYGYTF.